The 14 T cell receptor beta chains listed next were all sequenced from one sample in a study of regulatory T cells in long-lasting Graves disease (TCRdb year 2021). Library construction relied on multiplex PCR. This sample was sequenced with an Illumina HiSeq 4000. TCR beta libraries were built with iRepertoire HTBI primers and Arm-PCR amplification of CDR3 regions. Clones were called with MiXCR by TCRdb after fastp trimmed the public reads at Q25, and only in-frame beta chains were retained. For every CDR3 protein sequence, its rows merge into one entry that carries the most common genes and DNA. The sample has roughly 430,000 distinct CDR3 sequences on record, about 21% of them singletons. The ten largest clones add up to 14% of the sample. The time point label corresponds to: persistent/refractory GD, antithyroid drugs over 5 years with positive TRAb. For both TCR sequencing and RNA sequencing, RNA was extracted from PBMCs in TRIzol.

The sequencing used peripheral blood mononuclear cells (PBMCs), collected when the disease was refractory, from a patient treated with antithyroid drugs. The receptors here all came from a female donor with Graves disease.

This clonotype came up a few times. The CDR3 sequence: CASTIRGPRGGYTF. Written as DNA, the CDR3 is TGTGCCAGCACCATCAGGGGGCCTAGGGGTGGCTACACCTTC. This chain links TRBV5-6 with TRBJ1-2, with 8 bases aligning to TRBD1. The CDR3 is made up of 14 amino acids. Germline V gene lookup returns CDR1 SGHDT and CDR2 YYEEEE. V gave up 6 bases and J gave up 7 bases; unmatched junction bases: 11. The full variable domain, in which reference TRBV5-6 and TRBJ1-2 provide the parts outside the CDR3, is DAGVTQSPTHLIKTRGQQVTLRCSPKSGHDTVSWYQQALGQGPQFIFQYYEEEERQRGNFPDRFSGHQFPNYSSELNVNALLLGDSALYLCASTIRGPRGGYTFGSGTRLTVV.

This clonotype was seen many times. This chain links TRBV6-5 with TRBJ2-5, with D unresolved. From germline, CDR1 is MNHEY and CDR2 SVGAGI. V lost 2 bases and J lost 2, with 9 bases in between. This CDR3 has 14 residues. The CDR3 sequence is CASSYGRGQETQYF. The CDR3 region has the DNA TGTGCCAGCAGTTACGGGCGTGGACAAGAGACCCAGTACTTC.

V gene TRBV2 combines with J gene TRBJ2-1; 14 bases are a match to TRBD2. The CDR3 spans 19 residues. V shed 6 bases and J 5 bases; nucleotides not matched to a gene: 15. Germline assignment: CDR1 SNHLY and CDR2 FYNNEI. This chain's CDR3 is CASRRTGLAGVSLDNEQFF. As DNA, the CDR3 is TGTGCCAGCAGAAGAACGGGACTAGCGGGAGTAAGTCTAGACAATGAGCAGTTCTTC.

The table lists this clonotype with a few counts. The genes are TRBV27 and TRBJ2-3; 7 bases match TRBD1. Germline V gene data show CDR1 as MNHEY and CDR2 as SMNVEV (reference sequence). The V and J ends lost 5 bases and 0 bases, in that order; junction bases with no gene match: 5. The CDR3 contains 15 residues. The CDR3 bases are TGTGCCAGCAGTCCTCAGGACAGGAGCACAGATACGCAGTATTTT. This sequence encodes CASSPQDRSTDTQYF.

V gene TRBV6-1 combines with J gene TRBJ2-2; TRBD1 aligns across 11 bases. The CDR3 totals 14 residues. Germline V CDR1 and CDR2: MNHNS, SASEGT. V lost 7 bases and J lost 6; bases outside the gene matches: 4. In DNA form, the CDR3 reads TGTGCCAGCAACCGGGACAGGGGGTCCGGGGAGCTGTTTTTT. Protein sequence: CASNRDRGSGELFF.

There are many counts of this clonotype. The chain joins TRBV30 to TRBJ1-1; D is uncertain. The CDR3 loop spans 12 amino acids. V shed 7 bases and J shed 0 bases, with 9 bases lying between them. Germline CDR1 GTSNPN, CDR2 SVGIG (reference sequence). CDR3 DNA sequence: TGTGCCTTTACCGGGTTGAACACTGAAGCTTTCTTT. Residues: CAFTGLNTEAFF.

A few counts support this clonotype. This chain links TRBV6-1 with TRBJ1-5; TRBD1 is a possible D gene (5 bases). The V end was cut by 1 base, the J end by 6 bases, with 10 bases between. The germline gives CDR1 MNHNS, CDR2 SASEGT. This CDR3 has 14 residues. CDR3 nucleotides: TGTGCCAGCAGTGAAGGGGGGATCGGTCAGCCCCAGCATTTT. Residues: CASSEGGIGQPQHF.

There are a few counts of this clonotype. The genes are TRBV14 and TRBJ2-5; the D gene is possibly TRBD1 (6 bases). Per germline, CDR1 SGHDN and CDR2 FVKESK. Trimming pared 1 base from V and 6 bases from J, leaving 18 bases between. The CDR3 loop spans 16 amino acids. The CDR3, as DNA: TGTGCCAGCAGCCAAGGGGCGGCAGGGGTACGAAAGACCCAGTACTTC. This codes for CASSQGAAGVRKTQYF.

This clonotype was seen a few times. V usage is TRBV19 and J usage is TRBJ2-7; 8 positions match TRBD2. CDR1 and CDR2 from the germline V gene are LNHDA and SQIVND (reference sequence). The junction had 10 bases not matched to a gene; V was cut back by 5 bases and J by 4 bases. The CDR3 has 15 amino acids. DNA for the CDR3: TGTGCCAGTAGTCCCGGGACTAGTCGATTATACGAGCAGTACTTC. Protein product: CASSPGTSRLYEQYF.

This rearrangement joins TRBV20-1 to TRBJ1-1, with D possibly TRBD1 on 6 matching bases. CDR1 and CDR2 from the germline V gene are DFQATT and SNEGSKA (reference sequence). The CDR3 spans 11 residues. The CDR3: CRVQGGTEAFF. The CDR3 nucleotides read TGCAGGGTACAGGGAGGCACTGAAGCTTTCTTT.

A few counts support this clonotype. The rearrangement uses TRBV7-9 and TRBJ2-5; TRBD1 aligns across 9 bases. Germline loops: CDR1 SEHNR, CDR2 FQNEAQ (reference sequence). Unmatched junction bases numbered 18, after V lost 6 bases and J lost 1 base. The CDR3 is 19 amino acids. The CDR3 DNA is TGTGCCAGCAGTTACGACGGGTCCGGGACAGGGTATACCCAAGAGACCCAGTACTTC. Amino acid sequence: CASSYDGSGTGYTQETQYF.

The CDR3 DNA is TGTGCCAGCAGCCCAACACTGACAGTCACCGGGGAGCTGTTTTTT. Amino acids: CASSPTLTVTGELFF. The chain uses TRBV11-1 and TRBJ2-2; maybe TRBD1 (5 bases). V shed 5 bases and J shed 4 bases, with 14 bases lying between them. Germline-derived CDR1 and CDR2 are SGHAT and FQDESV (reference sequence). This CDR3 has 15 amino acids. The variable domain in full, with the rest retrieved from reference TRBV11-1 and TRBJ2-2, is EAEVAQSPRYKITEKSQAVAFWCDPISGHATLYWYRQILGQGPELLVQFQDESVVDDSQLPKDRFSAERLKGVDSTLKIQPAELGDSAMYLCASSPTLTVTGELFFGEGSRLTVL.

This clonotype occurred many times. The chain is built from TRBV12-3 or TRBV12-4 and TRBJ2-5; 8 bases map to TRBD2. This CDR3 contains 13 residues. The V segment lost 6 bases and the J segment 4 bases; nucleotides outside the gene matches: 4. CDR3 DNA: TGTGCCAGCAGGCCAGCGGGAGTAGAGACCCAGTACTTC. Amino acid sequence: CASRPAGVETQYF.

This clonotype was counted between two and nine times. The gene calls are TRBV19 and TRBJ2-7; 12 bases line up with TRBD2. CDR3 size: 17 residues. Germline V lookup: CDR1 LNHDA, CDR2 SQIVND (reference sequence). After removal of 3 bases from V and 4 bases from J, the junction contained 10 bases not matched to a gene. DNA for the CDR3: TGTGCCAGTAGTATCTCTACGGAGACTAGCGGGAGTTACGAGCAGTACTTC. It translates to CASSISTETSGSYEQYF.